Below are 23 T cell receptor beta chains sequenced from a single sample in a study of blood T cell repertoires in COVID-19. The protocol was immunoSEQ multiplex PCR, while the TCRdb copy is restricted to in-frame clones and leaves out a portion. The data show a few hundred thousand clones, with around 90% seen just once and around 1.9% held by the top ten. Specimen: peripheral blood. All receptors come from a woman aged 55-69 years with COVID-19, enrolled during active disease.

The chain joins TRBV6-5 to TRBJ1-4; 8 bases match TRBD1. J lost 8 bases, V lost 8 bases, and 10 bases had no gene match. This CDR3 contains 14 residues. The germline V gene has CDR1 MNHEY and CDR2 SVGAGI. The DNA of the CDR3 is TGTGCCAGCTTTAGGACAGGGCGTTTAGAAAAACTGTTTTTT. Protein product: CASFRTGRLEKLFF.

This chain connects TRBV7-9 to TRBJ2-1; D remains unclear. Per the germline V gene, CDR1 is SEHNR and CDR2 is FQNEAQ (reference sequence). The CDR3 contains 14 residues. V lost 3 bases and J 0 bases, leaving 6 bases between the germline ends. The CDR3 nucleotides are TGTGCCAGCAGCTTTCAGGACTCCTACAATGAGCAGTTCTTC. Translation: CASSFQDSYNEQFF.

The chain recombines TRBV19 with TRBJ1-6, with a possible D match to TRBD1 (6 bases). Trimming took 3 bases from V and 6 from J, leaving 9 bases between them. The CDR3 covers 14 residues. Germline CDR1 reads LNHDA; CDR2 reads SQIVND (reference sequence). CDR3 DNA sequence: TGTGCCAGTAGTATGGAACAGGGTAATTCACCCCTCCACTTT. Protein sequence: CASSMEQGNSPLHF.

The rearrangement joins TRBV19 to TRBJ2-2; D gene ambiguous. Per the germline V gene, CDR1 is LNHDA and CDR2 is SQIVND (reference sequence). The V and J ends lost 3 bases and 7 bases respectively, with 6 bases between them. CDR3 length equals 12 residues. The CDR3 is CASSIRFGELFF. CDR3 bases: TGTGCCAGTAGTATCAGGTTCGGGGAGCTGTTTTTT.

This clone was seen just once. The V and J genes are TRBV3-1 (or the pseudogene TRBV3-2) and TRBJ1-6, with 7 bases that match TRBD1. CDR1 LGHDT and CDR2 YNNKEL come from the germline V gene (reference sequence). This CDR3 is 14 amino acids long. The J segment lost 7 bases and the V segment lost 3 bases, leaving 3 bases of the junction unmatched. The CDR3 nucleotides read TGTGCCAGCAGCCAGCCAGGGGGAAATTCACCCCTCCACTTT. Protein: CASSQPGGNSPLHF.

The CDR3 loop reads CASSSTLGLGEKLFF. The DNA for the CDR3 is TGCGCCAGCAGCTCGACGTTGGGGCTTGGGGAAAAACTGTTTTTT. The V and J genes are TRBV5-1 and TRBJ1-4, with D tentatively TRBD1 (5 bases). V lost 3 bases to trimming and J lost 8 bases, with 17 bases between them. The germline V gene encodes CDR1 SGHRS and CDR2 YFSETQ. This CDR3 region has 15 residues.

Notes on this clone: A read error may produce the germline difference seen at one junction end. The rearrangement joins TRBV5-5 to TRBJ1-4; D remains ambiguous. The CDR3 contains 17 residues. From germline, CDR1 is SGHKS and CDR2 YYEKEE (reference sequence). The DNA of the CDR3 is TGTGCCAGCAGCTCGACTCATAGTACTACAACGAATGAAAAACTGTTTTTT. It is translated as CASSSTHSTTTNEKLFF.

The rearrangement links TRBV2 to TRBJ2-3, with 7 bases aligning to TRBD2. Germline V lookup: CDR1 SNHLY, CDR2 FYNNEI. V lost 7 bases to trimming and J lost 0 bases; unmatched junction nucleotides: 7. The CDR3 has 15 residues. CDR3 sequence (DNA): TGTGCCAGCAAAGCGGGGACTTCTAGCACAGATACGCAGTATTTT. Its translation: CASKAGTSSTDTQYF.

The rearrangement uses TRBV11-2 and TRBJ1-3; TRBD1 is a possible D gene (5 bases). The germline gives CDR1 SGHAT, CDR2 FQNNGV. This CDR3 contains 15 residues. Trimming stripped 5 bases from V and 0 bases from J, with 11 bases between. CDR3 DNA sequence: TGTGCCAGCAGCGTGGGGGGTCACTCTGGAAACACCATATATTTT. It codes for CASSVGGHSGNTIYF.

V gene TRBV23-1 combines with J gene TRBJ2-3; 8 bases align to TRBD1. TRBV23-1 is an open reading frame, and its role is uncertain. The CDR3 extends over 13 amino acids. The V and J ends lost 8 bases and 6 bases, in that order; junction bases with no gene match: 7. The CDR3 sequence is CASHTGGWDTQYF. The DNA of the CDR3 is TGCGCCAGCCATACAGGGGGGTGGGATACGCAGTATTTT.

The V gene is TRBV5-1, the J gene TRBJ1-3; D is undetermined. Germline V gene data show CDR1 as SGHRS and CDR2 as YFSETQ. The CDR3 sequence is 14 residues long. Trimming took 4 bases from V and 0 from J, leaving 8 bases between them. CDR3 nucleotide sequence: TGCGCCAGCAGCCTCGGGGACTCTGGAAACACCATATATTTT. Translating gives CASSLGDSGNTIYF. The variable domain in full, with the rest retrieved from reference TRBV5-1 and TRBJ1-3, is KAGVTQTPRYLIKTRGQQVTLSCSPISGHRSVSWYQQTPGQGLQFLFEYFSETQRNKGNFPGRFSGRQFSNSRSEMNVSTLELGDSALYLCASSLGDSGNTIYFGEGSWLTVV.

The chain has TRBV7-8 and TRBJ2-7, with 11 bases lining up with TRBD1. Germline CDR1 and CDR2: SGHVS and FQNEAQ. The CDR3 consists of 16 residues. Trimming removed 1 base from V and 4 bases from J; junction bases left unmatched: 6. The CDR3 nucleotides read TGTGCCAGCAGCTTAGTATTGGACAGGGGGCCATACGAGCAGTACTTC. This sequence encodes CASSLVLDRGPYEQYF.

This CDR3 is CASSVDEGLNEKLFF. CDR3 DNA sequence: TGTGCCAGCAGCGTAGATGAGGGTCTAAATGAAAAACTGTTTTTT. The chain links TRBV9 to TRBJ1-4; D not certain. The V and J ends lost 0 bases and 5 bases respectively, with 11 bases between them. The CDR3 is 15 amino acids. Germline V gene sequence: CDR1 SGDLS, CDR2 YYNGEE.

V usage is TRBV7-2 and J usage is TRBJ2-5; tentative D call: TRBD2 (6 bases). V shed 1 base and J shed 2 bases, with 11 bases lying between them. The CDR3 spans 15 residues. Germline CDR1 and CDR2: SGHTA and FQGNSA. DNA of the CDR3: TGTGCCAGCAGCTTAGATTCGGGGGAGCAAGAGACCCAGTACTTC. Protein sequence: CASSLDSGEQETQYF.

The V call is TRBV7-9, the J call TRBJ1-1, with D tentatively TRBD1 (5 bases). The germline V gene has CDR1 SEHNR and CDR2 FQNEAQ (reference sequence). The CDR3 loop spans 14 amino acids. Between the trimmed V and J ends, which lost 5 bases and 4 bases, there was a span of 14 bases. The CDR3 reads CASSPFGGGTEAFF. CDR3 DNA: TGTGCCAGCAGCCCCTTTGGGGGGGGCACTGAAGCTTTCTTT.

The chain couples TRBV5-1 to TRBJ1-1, with 10 bases matching TRBD1. J was trimmed by 2 bases and V by 4 bases; bases with no gene match: 11. Germline V gene data show CDR1 as SGHRS and CDR2 as YFSETQ. The CDR3 has 17 amino acids. The CDR3 loop reads CASSQRGDRGDNTEAFF. The DNA of the CDR3 is TGCGCCAGCAGCCAAAGGGGGGACAGGGGAGATAACACTGAAGCTTTCTTT.

The DNA for the CDR3 is TGTGCCAGCAGTTTATCCCCAGGGACAGGGTTGCGTGAGCAGTTCTTC. Translating it yields CASSLSPGTGLREQFF. This rearrangement joins TRBV27 to TRBJ2-1; TRBD1 agrees at 9 bases. The CDR3 covers 16 residues. V shed 0 bases and J 9 bases; nucleotides not matched to a gene: 9. In germline, CDR1 is MNHEY, CDR2 SMNVEV (reference sequence).

The genes are TRBV7-9 and TRBJ1-2; D remains ambiguous. Trimming left V 2 bases short and J 0 bases short, with 7 bases between. Germline V lookup: CDR1 SEHNR, CDR2 FQNEAQ (reference sequence). The CDR3 has 14 amino acids. CDR3 DNA sequence: TGTGCCAGCAGCTTATCCCCAGCTAACTATGGCTACACCTTC. This encodes CASSLSPANYGYTF.

This clone was seen more than once but under ten times. This sequence joins TRBV7-2 and TRBJ1-2, with TRBD1 matching over 7 bases. Germline V lookup: CDR1 SGHTA, CDR2 FQGNSA. V shed 4 bases and J 4 bases; nucleotides not matched to a gene: 18. The CDR3 is 18 residues long. DNA for the CDR3: TGTGCCAGCAGCTCACGCCCTACTCCAGACAGGGTGGGCTATGGCTACACCTTC. As protein: CASSSRPTPDRVGYGYTF.

This clone was recorded once. The CDR3 bases are TGTGCCAGCAGTTTATCGGCCTTCTCTGGGGCCAACGTCCTGACTTTC. Protein: CASSLSAFSGANVLTF. The chain recombines TRBV27 with TRBJ2-6; D gene ambiguous. The CDR3 runs to 16 residues. Trimming shortened V by 0 bases and J by 0 bases, and 6 bases separated the two germline ends. Germline V CDR1 and CDR2: MNHEY, SMNVEV (reference sequence).

The J gene is TRBJ1-6, the V gene TRBV7-2; D not resolved. The CDR3 is 14 amino acids. Trimming removed 0 bases from V and 10 bases from J, with 10 bases in between. Germline V gene sequence: CDR1 SGHTA, CDR2 FQGNSA. This CDR3 reads CASSLAGLGSPLHF. CDR3 nucleotide sequence: TGTGCCAGCAGCTTAGCGGGTCTCGGGTCACCCCTCCACTTT.

The chain links TRBV6-5 to TRBJ1-6, with D possibly being TRBD1 (6 bases). CDR1 and CDR2 from the germline V gene are MNHEY and SVGAGI. V was clipped by 8 bases and J by 8 bases, with 10 bases between them. This CDR3 is 12 amino acids long. The CDR3 loop is CASREGDSPLHF. The CDR3 nucleotides read TGTGCCAGCCGCGAGGGGGATTCACCCCTCCACTTT.

The V call is TRBV7-2, the J call TRBJ1-3; no reliable D call. CDR1 is SGHTA and CDR2 is FQGNSA in the germline V gene. The length of the CDR3 is 15 residues. V dropped 2 bases and J dropped 4 bases, with 12 bases sitting between them. This chain's CDR3 is CASSLWAAQGNTIYF. The CDR3 DNA sequence: TGTGCCAGCAGCTTATGGGCAGCACAGGGAAACACCATATATTTT.